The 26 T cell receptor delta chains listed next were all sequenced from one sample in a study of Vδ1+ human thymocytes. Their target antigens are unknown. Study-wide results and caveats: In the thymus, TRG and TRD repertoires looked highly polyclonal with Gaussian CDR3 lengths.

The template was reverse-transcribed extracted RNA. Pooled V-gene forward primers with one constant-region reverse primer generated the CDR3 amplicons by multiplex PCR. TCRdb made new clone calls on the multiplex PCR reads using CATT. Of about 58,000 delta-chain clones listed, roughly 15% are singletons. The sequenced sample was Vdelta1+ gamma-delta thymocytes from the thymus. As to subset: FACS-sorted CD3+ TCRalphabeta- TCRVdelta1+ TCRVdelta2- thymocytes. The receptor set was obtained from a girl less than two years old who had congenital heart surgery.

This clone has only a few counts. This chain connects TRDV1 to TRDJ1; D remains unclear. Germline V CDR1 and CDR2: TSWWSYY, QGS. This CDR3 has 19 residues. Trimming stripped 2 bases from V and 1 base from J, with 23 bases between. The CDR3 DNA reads TGTGCTCTTGGGGAATCCAGATTCCGTAAAGCCTTATCCACCGATAAACTCATCTTT. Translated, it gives CALGESRFRKALSTDKLIF.

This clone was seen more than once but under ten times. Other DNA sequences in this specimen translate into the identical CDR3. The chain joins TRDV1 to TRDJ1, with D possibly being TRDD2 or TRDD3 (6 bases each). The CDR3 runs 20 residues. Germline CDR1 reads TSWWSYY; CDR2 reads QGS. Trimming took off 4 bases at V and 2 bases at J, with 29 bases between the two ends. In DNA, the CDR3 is TGTGCTCTTGGGGTCCGGCCCTCCTACTTACTGGGTCCAGAGACCGATAAACTCATCTTT. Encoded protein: CALGVRPSYLLGPETDKLIF.

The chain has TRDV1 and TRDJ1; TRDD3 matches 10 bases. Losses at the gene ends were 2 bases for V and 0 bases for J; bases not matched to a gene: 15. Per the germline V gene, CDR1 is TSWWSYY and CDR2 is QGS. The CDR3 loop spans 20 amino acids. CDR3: CALGEKSYGGGYPYTDKLIF. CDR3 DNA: TGTGCTCTTGGGGAAAAGTCCTACGGTGGGGGATACCCGTACACCGATAAACTCATCTTT.

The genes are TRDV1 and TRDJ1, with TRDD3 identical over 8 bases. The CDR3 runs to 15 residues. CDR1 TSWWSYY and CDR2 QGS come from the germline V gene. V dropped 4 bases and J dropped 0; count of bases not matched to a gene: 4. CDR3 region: CALGAGGLNTDKLIF. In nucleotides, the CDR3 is TGTGCTCTTGGGGCTGGGGGACTCAACACCGATAAACTCATCTTT.

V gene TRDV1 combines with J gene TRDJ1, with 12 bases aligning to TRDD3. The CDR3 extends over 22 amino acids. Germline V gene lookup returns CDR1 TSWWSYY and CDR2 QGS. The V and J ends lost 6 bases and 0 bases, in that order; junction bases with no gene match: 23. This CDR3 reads CALGKRCPLPLLGDTDTDKLIF. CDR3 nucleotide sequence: TGTGCTCTTGGAAAGAGGTGCCCTCTTCCCCTTCTGGGGGATACGGACACCGATAAACTCATCTTT.

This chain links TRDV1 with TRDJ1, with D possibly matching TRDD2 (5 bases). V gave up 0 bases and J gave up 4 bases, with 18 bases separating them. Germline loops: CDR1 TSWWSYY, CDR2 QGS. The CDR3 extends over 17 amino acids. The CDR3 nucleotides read TGTGCTCTTGGGGAACTATCAAAAACTTCCCGGCTCGATAAACTCATCTTT. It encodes CALGELSKTSRLDKLIF.

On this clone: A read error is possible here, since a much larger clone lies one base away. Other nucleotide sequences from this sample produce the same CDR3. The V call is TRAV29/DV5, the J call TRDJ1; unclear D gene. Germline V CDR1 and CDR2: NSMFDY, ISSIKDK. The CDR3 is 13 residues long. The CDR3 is CAASPGRNNQLIF. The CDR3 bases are TGTGCCGCAAGCCCCGGGAGGAATAATCAACTCATCTTT.

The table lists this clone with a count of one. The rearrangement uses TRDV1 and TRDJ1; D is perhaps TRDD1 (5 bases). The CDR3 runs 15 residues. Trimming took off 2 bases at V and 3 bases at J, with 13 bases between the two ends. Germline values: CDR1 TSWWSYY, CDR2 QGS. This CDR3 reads CALGENSPFSDKLIF. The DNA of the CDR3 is TGTGCTCTTGGGGAAAATAGCCCTTTCTCCGATAAACTCATCTTT.

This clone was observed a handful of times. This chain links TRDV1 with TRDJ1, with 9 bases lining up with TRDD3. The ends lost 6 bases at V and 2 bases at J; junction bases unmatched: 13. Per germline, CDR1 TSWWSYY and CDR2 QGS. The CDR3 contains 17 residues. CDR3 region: CALGELLGEKETDKLIF. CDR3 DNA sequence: TGTGCTCTTGGCGAATTACTGGGGGAAAAAGAGACCGATAAACTCATCTTT.

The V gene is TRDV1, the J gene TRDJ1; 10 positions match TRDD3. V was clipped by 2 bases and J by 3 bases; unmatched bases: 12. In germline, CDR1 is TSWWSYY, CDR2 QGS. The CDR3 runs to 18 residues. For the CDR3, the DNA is TGTGCTCTTGGGGAAGACGGAGGGTGGGGGATACCCGCCGATAAACTCATCTTT. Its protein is CALGEDGGWGIPADKLIF.

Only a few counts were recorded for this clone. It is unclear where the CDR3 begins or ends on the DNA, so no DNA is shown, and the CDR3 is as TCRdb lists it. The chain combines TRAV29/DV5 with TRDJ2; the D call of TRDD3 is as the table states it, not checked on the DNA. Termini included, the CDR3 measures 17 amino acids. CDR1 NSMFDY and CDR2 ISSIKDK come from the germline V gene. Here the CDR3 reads CSVPLCSKRRRMVLRFF.

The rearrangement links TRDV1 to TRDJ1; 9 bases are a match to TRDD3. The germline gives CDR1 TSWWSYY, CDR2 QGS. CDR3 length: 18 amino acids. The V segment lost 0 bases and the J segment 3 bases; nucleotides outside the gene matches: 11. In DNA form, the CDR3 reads TGTGCTCTTGGGGAACTCCCCCCGCGGGGGATACAACCCGATAAACTCATCTTT. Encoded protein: CALGELPPRGIQPDKLIF.

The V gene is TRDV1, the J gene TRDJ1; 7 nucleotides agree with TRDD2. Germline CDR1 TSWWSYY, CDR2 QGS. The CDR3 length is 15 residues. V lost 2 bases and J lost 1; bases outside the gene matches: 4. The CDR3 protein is CALGEAPSCTDKLIF. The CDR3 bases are TGTGCTCTTGGGGAAGCCCCTTCCTGCACCGATAAACTCATCTTT.

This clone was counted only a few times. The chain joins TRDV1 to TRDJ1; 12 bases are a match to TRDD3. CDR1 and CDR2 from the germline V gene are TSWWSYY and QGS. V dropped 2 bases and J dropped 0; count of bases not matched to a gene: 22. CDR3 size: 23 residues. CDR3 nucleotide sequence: TGTGCTCTTGGGGAATCGAGCTACGCGGGGGGAACTGGGGGATACTGGAACACCGATAAACTCATCTTT. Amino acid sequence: CALGESSYAGGTGGYWNTDKLIF.

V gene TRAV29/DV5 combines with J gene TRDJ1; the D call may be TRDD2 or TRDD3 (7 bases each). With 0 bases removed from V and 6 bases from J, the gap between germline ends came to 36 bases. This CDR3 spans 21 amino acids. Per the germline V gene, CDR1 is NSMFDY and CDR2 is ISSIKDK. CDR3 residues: CAASGGLPPRTGVPVGNKLIF. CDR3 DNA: TGTGCAGCAAGCGGGGGCCTTCCTCCACGTACTGGGGTCCCTGTGGGCAATAAACTCATCTTT.

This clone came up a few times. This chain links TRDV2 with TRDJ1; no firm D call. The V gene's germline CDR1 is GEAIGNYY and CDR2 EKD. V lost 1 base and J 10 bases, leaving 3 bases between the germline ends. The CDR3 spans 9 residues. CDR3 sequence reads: CACDTRLIF. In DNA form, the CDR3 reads TGTGCCTGTGACACGAGACTCATCTTT.

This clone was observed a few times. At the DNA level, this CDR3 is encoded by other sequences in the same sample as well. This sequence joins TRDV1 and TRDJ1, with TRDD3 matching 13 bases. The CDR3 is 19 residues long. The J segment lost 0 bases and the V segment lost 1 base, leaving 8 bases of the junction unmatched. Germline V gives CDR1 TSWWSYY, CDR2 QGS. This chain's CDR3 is CALGEPCTGGYAHTDKLIF. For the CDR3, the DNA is TGTGCTCTTGGGGAACCCTGTACTGGGGGATACGCCCACACCGATAAACTCATCTTT.

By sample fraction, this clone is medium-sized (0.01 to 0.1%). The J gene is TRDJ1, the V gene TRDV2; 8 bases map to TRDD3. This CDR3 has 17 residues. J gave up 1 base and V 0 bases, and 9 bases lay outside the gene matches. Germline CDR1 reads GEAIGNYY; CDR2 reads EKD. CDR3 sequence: CACDTSLGDTFTDKLIF. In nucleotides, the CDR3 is TGTGCCTGTGACACCTCCTTAGGGGATACTTTCACCGATAAACTCATCTTT.

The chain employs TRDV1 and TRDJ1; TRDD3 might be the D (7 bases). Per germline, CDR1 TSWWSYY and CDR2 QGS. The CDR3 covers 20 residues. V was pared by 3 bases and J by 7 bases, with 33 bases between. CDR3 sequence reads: CALGDKAFPRTGELRGKLIF. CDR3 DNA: TGTGCTCTTGGGGATAAGGCCTTCCCTCGTACTGGGGAACTAAGGGGTAAACTCATCTTT.

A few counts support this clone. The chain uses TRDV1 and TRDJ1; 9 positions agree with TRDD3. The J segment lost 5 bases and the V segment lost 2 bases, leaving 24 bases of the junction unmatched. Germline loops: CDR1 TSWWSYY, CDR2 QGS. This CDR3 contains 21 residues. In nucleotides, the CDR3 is TGTGCTCTTGGGGAAAGTTCGTTCTCCCGGTACTGGGGGACGCAAAGGGATAAACTCATCTTT. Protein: CALGESSFSRYWGTQRDKLIF.

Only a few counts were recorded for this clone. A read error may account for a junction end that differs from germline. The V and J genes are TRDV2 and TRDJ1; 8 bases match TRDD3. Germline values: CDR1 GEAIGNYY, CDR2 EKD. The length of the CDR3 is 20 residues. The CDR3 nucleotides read TGTGCCTGTGGACCCCCCTTCACGTACTGGGGGCTGGGGTACACCGATAAACCCATCTTT. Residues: CACGPPFTYWGLGYTDKPIF.

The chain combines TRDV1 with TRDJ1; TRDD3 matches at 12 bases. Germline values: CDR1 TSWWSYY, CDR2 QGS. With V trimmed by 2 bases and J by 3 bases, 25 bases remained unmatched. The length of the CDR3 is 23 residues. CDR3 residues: CALGETPSYGNRYWGIQADKLIF. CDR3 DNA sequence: TGTGCTCTTGGGGAAACACCTTCCTACGGTAATCGGTACTGGGGGATACAAGCCGATAAACTCATCTTT.

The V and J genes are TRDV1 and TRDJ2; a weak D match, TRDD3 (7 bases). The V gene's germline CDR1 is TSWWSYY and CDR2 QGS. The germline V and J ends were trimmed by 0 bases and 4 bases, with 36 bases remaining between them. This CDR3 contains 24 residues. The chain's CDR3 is CALGELSNPTLGMGDLFKTAQLFF. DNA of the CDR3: TGTGCTCTTGGGGAACTCTCAAATCCTACGTTGGGGATGGGGGACCTTTTTAAGACAGCACAACTCTTCTTT.

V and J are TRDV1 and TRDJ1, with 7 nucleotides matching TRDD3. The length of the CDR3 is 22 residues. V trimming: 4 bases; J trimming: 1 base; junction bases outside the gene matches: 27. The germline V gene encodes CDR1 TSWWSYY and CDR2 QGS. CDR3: CALGAHRWGGWGKTGSTDKLIF. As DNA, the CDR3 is TGTGCTCTTGGGGCCCACCGATGGGGAGGGTGGGGGAAGACAGGGTCCACCGATAAACTCATCTTT.

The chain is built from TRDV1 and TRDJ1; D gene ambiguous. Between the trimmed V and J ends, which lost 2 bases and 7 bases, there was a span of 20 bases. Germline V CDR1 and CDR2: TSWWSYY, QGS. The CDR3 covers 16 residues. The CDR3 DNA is TGTGCTCTTGGGGAAACGCTAGAAAGCGGAGGTGGTAAACTCATCTTT. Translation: CALGETLESGGGKLIF.

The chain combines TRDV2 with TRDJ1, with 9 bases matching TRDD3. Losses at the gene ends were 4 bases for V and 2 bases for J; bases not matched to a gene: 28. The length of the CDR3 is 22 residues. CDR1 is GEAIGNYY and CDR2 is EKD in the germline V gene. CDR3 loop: CACDDGRPTGGLGEGLTDKLIF. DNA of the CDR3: TGTGCCTGTGATGACGGTCGACCTACTGGGGGACTGGGAGAGGGGTTGACCGATAAACTCATCTTT.